Following are 26 T cell receptor beta chains from one sample sequenced in a study of blood T cell repertoires in COVID-19. The protocol was immunoSEQ multiplex PCR, while the TCRdb copy is restricted to in-frame clones and leaves out a portion. This table holds around 130,000 clones, approximately 80% found once. Source material: peripheral blood. The receptors shown here come from a human donor in a cohort sampled during active COVID-19.

The chain carries TRBV6-5 and TRBJ1-5, with a tentative D call TRBD1 (6 bases). CDR3 length: 14 residues. From germline, CDR1 is MNHEY and CDR2 SVGAGI. V was clipped by 6 bases and J by 6 bases, with 15 bases between them. Written as DNA, the CDR3 is TGTGCCAGCAGGCTGAGGGGGAGGGCTCAGCCCCAGCATTTT. It specifies CASRLRGRAQPQHF.

The chain uses TRBV27 and TRBJ2-7; 9 bases align to TRBD1. This CDR3 has 13 residues. Unmatched junction bases numbered 6, after V lost 5 bases and J lost 7 bases. Germline V gene data show CDR1 as MNHEY and CDR2 as SMNVEV (reference sequence). The CDR3 loop reads CASSLNRGREQYF. The CDR3 DNA reads as TGTGCCAGCAGTCTCAACAGGGGGCGGGAGCAGTACTTC.

In DNA form, the CDR3 reads TGTGCCAGCAGAAAACAGGGATTGGGCTATGGCTACACCTTC. Amino acids: CASRKQGLGYGYTF. This rearrangement joins TRBV5-4 to TRBJ1-2, with TRBD1 as a possible D gene (6 bases). The germline CDR1 and CDR2 sequences are SGHNT and YYREEE (reference sequence). The CDR3 is made up of 14 amino acids. Trimming shortened V by 5 bases and J by 4 bases, and 15 bases separated the two germline ends.

This clone has a handful of counts. The gene calls are TRBV7-8 and TRBJ1-4; D unresolved. From germline, CDR1 is SGHVS and CDR2 FQNEAQ. Trimming removed 0 bases from V and 7 bases from J, with 9 bases in between. The CDR3 is made up of 14 amino acids. The CDR3 is CASSLAGAAEKLFF. As DNA, the CDR3 is TGTGCCAGCAGCTTAGCGGGCGCAGCTGAAAAACTGTTTTTT.

The chain has TRBV10-3 and TRBJ2-5; the match to TRBD1 covers 7 bases. This CDR3 is built from 14 residues. The germline CDR1 and CDR2 sequences are ENHRY and SYGVKD. Unmatched junction bases numbered 9, after V lost 6 bases and J lost 5 bases. The CDR3 region has the DNA TGTGCCATCAGCCCCGACAGGGCGGCGGAGACCCAGTACTTC. The encoded protein is CAISPDRAAETQYF.

J is TRBJ2-6 and V is TRBV9; D remains unclear. CDR3 length: 16 amino acids. Germline V lookup: CDR1 SGDLS, CDR2 YYNGEE. V lost 0 bases, J lost 4 bases, and 11 bases lay in between. CDR3 loop: CASSVGGGGGANVLTF. The CDR3 DNA reads as TGTGCCAGCAGCGTAGGTGGCGGCGGAGGGGCCAACGTCCTGACTTTC.

The chain carries TRBV25-1 and TRBJ2-7; 9 bases fit TRBD1. The J segment lost 8 bases and the V segment lost 1 base, leaving 6 bases of the junction unmatched. The length of the CDR3 is 14 residues. CDR1 is MGHDK, CDR2 SYGVNS, per germline. CDR3 region: CASSELDRGYKQYF. In nucleotides, the CDR3 is TGTGCCAGCAGTGAATTGGACAGGGGATATAAGCAGTACTTC.

This clone has only one observation. The rearrangement links TRBV28 to TRBJ2-7; 7 positions match TRBD1. V dropped 5 bases and J dropped 6; count of bases not matched to a gene: 10. From germline, CDR1 is MDHEN and CDR2 SYDVKM. The CDR3 loop spans 14 amino acids. CDR3 coding DNA: TGTGCCAGCAGTCCACCCCACAGGGGCGGCGAGCAGTACTTC. The encoded protein is CASSPPHRGGEQYF. Supplemented by reference TRBV28 and TRBJ2-7, the full variable domain reads DVKVTQSSRYLVKRTGEKVFLECVQDMDHENMFWYRQDPGLGLRLIYFSYDVKMKEKGDIPEGYSVSREKKERFSLILESASTNQTSMYLCASSPPHRGGEQYFGPGTRLTVT.

Worth noting for this clone: Other DNA sequences in this sample translate to the same CDR3. The genes are TRBV6-1 and TRBJ1-2; tentative D call: TRBD1 (5 bases). From germline, CDR1 is MNHNS and CDR2 SASEGT. The length of the CDR3 is 14 residues. Deletions cut 0 bases from V and 4 bases from J, with 9 bases between. CDR3 in amino acids: CASSEAAGGYGYTF. For the CDR3, the DNA is TGTGCCAGCAGTGAAGCTGCGGGGGGCTATGGCTACACCTTC.

The rearrangement links TRBV6-2 or TRBV6-3 to TRBJ1-2; D ambiguous. The V gene lost 3 bases and the J gene lost 6 bases, with 11 bases spanning the gap. CDR1 and CDR2 from the germline V gene are MNHEY and SVGEGT. The CDR3 runs 13 residues. In DNA, the CDR3 is TGTGCCAGCAGTTATGGGCAGGCCGATGGCTACACCTTC. This encodes CASSYGQADGYTF.

The CDR3 DNA follows: TGTGCCAGCAGTTATAGCGGGAGTAAGTACGAGCAGTACTTC. Translated: CASSYSGSKYEQYF. The chain couples TRBV6-5 to TRBJ2-7, with 9 bases that match TRBD2. CDR1 and CDR2 from the germline V gene are MNHEY and SVGAGI. The length of the CDR3 is 14 residues. The V segment lost 3 bases and the J segment 4 bases; nucleotides outside the gene matches: 4.

This clone has just a few counts. The chain combines TRBV11-3 with TRBJ2-7; 7 nucleotides agree with TRBD2. The CDR3 has 14 residues. Trimming took 1 base from V and 1 from J; bases not matched to a gene: 1. Per germline, CDR1 SGHNT and CDR2 YENEEA. The CDR3 region is CASSLVAGSYEQYF. The CDR3 DNA reads TGTGCCAGCAGCTTAGTAGCGGGTTCCTACGAGCAGTACTTC.

The rearrangement links TRBV27 to TRBJ1-1; D unresolved. The CDR3 length is 15 residues. Germline CDR1 MNHEY, CDR2 SMNVEV (reference sequence). The germline V and J ends were trimmed by 0 bases and 2 bases, with 10 bases remaining between them. The CDR3 is CASSLSLMVNTEAFF. The DNA for the CDR3 is TGTGCCAGCAGTTTATCACTTATGGTCAACACTGAAGCTTTCTTT.

The chain links TRBV19 to TRBJ2-1, with TRBD1 matching 7 bases. The germline V gene encodes CDR1 LNHDA and CDR2 SQIVND (reference sequence). With V trimmed by 3 bases and J by 8 bases, 13 bases remained unmatched. The CDR3 has 16 residues. DNA of the CDR3: TGTGCCAGTAGTATCCCCAGGGGGACAGATCGGGATGAGCAGTTCTTC. It encodes CASSIPRGTDRDEQFF.

In DNA, the CDR3 is TGCAGCGTTGGGGGGCTAGCGGGTGAGGGAACCTACGAGCAGTACTTC. Translating gives CSVGGLAGEGTYEQYF. V gene TRBV29-1 combines with J gene TRBJ2-7; 8 nucleotides match TRBD2. V was pared by 4 bases and J by 2 bases, with 13 bases of the junction left unmatched. The germline CDR1 and CDR2 sequences are SQVTM and ANQGSEA. The CDR3 runs to 16 residues.

CDR3 nucleotide sequence: TGTGCCAGCAGTGAATCACTCTGGGGGGGACCCAACGTCCTGACTTTC. Amino acid sequence: CASSESLWGGPNVLTF. The chain couples TRBV6-1 to TRBJ2-6; 7 bases fit TRBD2. The germline V gene encodes CDR1 MNHNS and CDR2 SASEGT. V lost 2 bases, J lost 8 bases, and 9 bases stayed unmatched. This CDR3 comprises 16 residues.

The genes are TRBV14 and TRBJ2-7, with D perhaps matching TRBD2 (6 bases). Germline loops: CDR1 SGHDN, CDR2 FVKESK. The CDR3 length is 13 residues. V lost 4 bases, J lost 2 bases, and 9 bases lay in between. The CDR3 region has the DNA TGTGCCAGCAGCCCGGAGGGACCCTACGAGCAGTACTTC. Encoded protein: CASSPEGPYEQYF.

This chain uses TRBV23-1 with TRBJ1-1; no firm D call. TRBV23-1 is marked as an open reading frame, function uncertain. CDR3 length equals 16 residues. V lost 3 bases, J lost 0 bases, and 14 bases lay in between. The CDR3 here is CASSHPSTLLNTEAFF. CDR3 coding DNA: TGCGCCAGCAGTCATCCCTCGACACTTCTGAACACTGAAGCTTTCTTT.

This clone was detected only a few times. This chain uses TRBV25-1 with TRBJ1-4; TRBD1 aligns across 7 bases. J gave up 10 bases and V 7 bases, and 3 bases lay outside the gene matches. The CDR3 is made up of 11 amino acids. The germline V gene encodes CDR1 MGHDK and CDR2 SYGVNS. CDR3 sequence reads: CASNEGAKLFF. CDR3 sequence (DNA): TGTGCCAGCAATGAGGGGGCAAAACTGTTTTTT.

The DNA for the CDR3 is TGTGCCAGCAGTGAAAACTGGTCCTACGAGCAGTACTTC. Translated, it gives CASSENWSYEQYF. The chain uses TRBV2 and TRBJ2-7; D is undetermined. V lost 2 bases to trimming and J lost 1 base, with 6 bases between them. The CDR3 is 13 amino acids. The V gene's germline CDR1 is SNHLY and CDR2 FYNNEI.

This clone is a singleton in its sample. The chain joins TRBV5-1 to TRBJ2-7; 7 bases are a match to TRBD1. The CDR3 runs 16 residues. The germline gives CDR1 SGHRS, CDR2 YFSETQ. Losses at the gene ends were 0 bases for V and 1 base for J; bases not matched to a gene: 7. CDR3 region: CASSLVGQAPSYEQYF. Here the CDR3 DNA reads TGCGCCAGCAGCTTGGTCGGACAGGCACCTTCCTACGAGCAGTACTTC.

In this sample, this clone turned up a few times. One end of the junction does not line up with germline, which may come from a read error. This rearrangement joins TRBV11-3 to TRBJ2-5, with a tentative D call TRBD2 (6 bases). The germline CDR1 and CDR2 sequences are SGHNT and YENEEA. The CDR3 runs 12 residues. CDR3 coding DNA: TGTGCCAGCAGCTCCTCTAGGACTACTCTGAACTTC. Translation: CASSSSRTTLNF.

V usage is TRBV25-1 and J usage is TRBJ1-2; 7 bases are a match to TRBD1. Per germline, CDR1 MGHDK and CDR2 SYGVNS. The ends lost 7 bases at V and 3 bases at J; junction bases unmatched: 8. The CDR3 sequence is 14 residues long. The CDR3 loop reads CASNPAGGYYGYTF. The CDR3 nucleotides read TGTGCCAGCAACCCCGCAGGGGGGTACTATGGCTACACCTTC.

The chain joins TRBV19 to TRBJ1-2; TRBD1 matches 7 bases. The germline CDR1 and CDR2 sequences are LNHDA and SQIVND (reference sequence). The length of the CDR3 is 13 residues. The V gene end was trimmed by 10 bases and the J gene end by 0 bases; junction bases not matched to a gene: 5. CDR3 DNA: TGTGCCACCCAAGACAGGGCTAACTATGGCTACACCTTC. This gives the protein CATQDRANYGYTF.

The sample holds a few counts of this clone. As DNA, the CDR3 is TGTGCCAGCAGGGCCGACTCTGGAAACACCATATATTTT. Translated: CASRADSGNTIYF. V gene TRBV9 combines with J gene TRBJ1-3, with no clear D. Trimming left V 5 bases short and J 0 bases short, with 6 bases between. The CDR3 has 13 residues. Germline V gene lookup returns CDR1 SGDLS and CDR2 YYNGEE.

V gene TRBV19 combines with J gene TRBJ2-7, with D tentatively TRBD2 (6 bases). Germline CDR1 is LNHDA and CDR2 is SQIVND (reference sequence). The V end was cut by 3 bases, the J end by 6 bases, with 18 bases between. The CDR3 covers 15 residues. CDR3 DNA: TGTGCCAGTAGTATCCCCAGTGGAGGGGACTCCGAGCAGTACTTC. Protein product: CASSIPSGGDSEQYF.